Sequencing of this T cell receptor beta chain was carried out in a study of T-cell reconstitution after alpha-beta-depleted transplantation in children. Whole-study results and caveats: Surviving recipient T cells and thymic progenitors underlay high day-60 TCRbeta diversity in some patients. Reportedly, alpha-beta T cells present about two months post-transplant originated from several hundred expanded clones of graft origin.

Trimming removed 2 bases from V and 3 bases from J, with 7 bases in between. CDR1 is SGHTA and CDR2 is FQGTGA in the germline V gene. This CDR3 has 13 residues. Many counts were recorded for this clonotype. The antigen is undetermined. The TCRbeta library was prepared with unique molecular identifiers. TCRdb re-analysed the PCR reads in MiXCR, keeping a single row per CDR3 protein. The sample lists hundreds of thousands of distinct CDR3 sequences, roughly 10% occurring once. This specimen consisted of PBMCs, obtained before TCRalphabeta/CD19-depleted stem cell transplant. This TCR came from a child less than two years old with acute myeloid leukemia, due to receive a stem cell transplant. The chain joins TRBV7-3 to TRBJ2-5, with D uncertain. CDR3 sequence: CASSLSVKETQYF. CDR3 nucleotides: TGTGCCAGCAGCTTATCGGTAAAAGAGACCCAGTACTTC.